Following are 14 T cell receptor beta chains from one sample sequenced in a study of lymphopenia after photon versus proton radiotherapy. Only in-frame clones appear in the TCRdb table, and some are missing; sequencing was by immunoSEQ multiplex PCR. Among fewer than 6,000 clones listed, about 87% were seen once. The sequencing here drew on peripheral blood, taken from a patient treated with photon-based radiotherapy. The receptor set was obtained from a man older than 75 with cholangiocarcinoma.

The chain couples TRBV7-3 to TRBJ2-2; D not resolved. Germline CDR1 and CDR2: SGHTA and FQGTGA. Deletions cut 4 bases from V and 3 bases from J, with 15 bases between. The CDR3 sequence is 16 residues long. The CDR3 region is CASSSDPGRDTGELFF. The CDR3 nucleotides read TGTGCCAGCAGCTCGGACCCAGGTCGGGACACCGGGGAGCTGTTTTTT.

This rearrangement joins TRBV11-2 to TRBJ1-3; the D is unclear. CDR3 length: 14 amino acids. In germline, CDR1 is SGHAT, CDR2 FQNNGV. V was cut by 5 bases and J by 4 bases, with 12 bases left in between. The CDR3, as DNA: TGTGCCAGCAGCCCTAGAGGGTCCGGAAACACCATATATTTT. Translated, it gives CASSPRGSGNTIYF.

CDR3 coding DNA: TGTGCCAGCAGCACATTTATAGAGACCCAGTACTTC. Translated, it gives CASSTFIETQYF. The J gene is TRBJ2-5, the V gene TRBV28; D is unclear. The V gene's germline CDR1 is MDHEN and CDR2 SYDVKM. V was clipped by 6 bases and J by 4 bases, with 9 bases between them. The CDR3 covers 12 residues.

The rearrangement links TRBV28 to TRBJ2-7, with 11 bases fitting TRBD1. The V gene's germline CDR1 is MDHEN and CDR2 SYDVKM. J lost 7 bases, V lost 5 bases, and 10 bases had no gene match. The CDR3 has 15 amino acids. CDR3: CASSTPGQGEWEQYF. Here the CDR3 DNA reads TGTGCCAGCAGTACACCGGGACAGGGGGAGTGGGAGCAGTACTTC. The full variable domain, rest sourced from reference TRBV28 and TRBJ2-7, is DVKVTQSSRYLVKRTGEKVFLECVQDMDHENMFWYRQDPGLGLRLIYFSYDVKMKEKGDIPEGYSVSREKKERFSLILESASTNQTSMYLCASSTPGQGEWEQYFGPGTRLTVT.

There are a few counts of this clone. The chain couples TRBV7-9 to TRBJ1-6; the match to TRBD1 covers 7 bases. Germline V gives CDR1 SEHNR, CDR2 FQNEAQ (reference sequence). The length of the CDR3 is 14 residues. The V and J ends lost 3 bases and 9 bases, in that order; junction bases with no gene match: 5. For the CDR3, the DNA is TGTGCCAGCAGCTTCCAGGGGGGAGTTTCACCCCTCCACTTT. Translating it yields CASSFQGGVSPLHF.

In DNA, the CDR3 is TGTGCCAGCAGCTTGGGACAGGGGACTTACAATGAGCAGTTCTTC. Its protein is CASSLGQGTYNEQFF. This rearrangement joins TRBV5-4 to TRBJ2-1; 8 positions match TRBD1. Per germline, CDR1 SGHNT and CDR2 YYREEE (reference sequence). The CDR3 spans 15 residues. V gave up 0 bases and J gave up 4 bases; unmatched junction bases: 3.

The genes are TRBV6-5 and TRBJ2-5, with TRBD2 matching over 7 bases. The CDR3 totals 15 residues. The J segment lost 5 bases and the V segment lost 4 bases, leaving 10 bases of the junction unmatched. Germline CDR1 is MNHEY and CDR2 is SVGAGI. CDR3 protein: CASSLGSGLGETQYF. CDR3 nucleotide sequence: TGTGCCAGCAGTTTGGGTAGCGGGTTAGGGGAGACCCAGTACTTC.

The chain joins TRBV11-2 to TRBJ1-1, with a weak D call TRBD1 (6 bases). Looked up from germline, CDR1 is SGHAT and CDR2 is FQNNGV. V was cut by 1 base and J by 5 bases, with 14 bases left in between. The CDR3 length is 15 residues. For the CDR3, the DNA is TGTGCCAGCAGCTTAGTTCGGGGGGCGCGGACTGAAGCTTTCTTT. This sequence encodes CASSLVRGARTEAFF.

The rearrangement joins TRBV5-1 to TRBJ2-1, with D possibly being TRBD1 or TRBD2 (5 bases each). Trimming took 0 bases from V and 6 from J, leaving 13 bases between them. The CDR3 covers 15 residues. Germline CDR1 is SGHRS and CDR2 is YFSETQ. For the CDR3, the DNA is TGCGCCAGCAGCTTGGGAGGGGTGCAAAGCAATGAGCAGTTCTTC. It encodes CASSLGGVQSNEQFF.

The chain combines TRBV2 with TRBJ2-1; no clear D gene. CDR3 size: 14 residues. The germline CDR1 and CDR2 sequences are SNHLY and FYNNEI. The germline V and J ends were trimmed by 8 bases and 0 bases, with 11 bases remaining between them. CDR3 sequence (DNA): TGTGCCAGCGGGCCTAGGACCTCCTACAATGAGCAGTTCTTC. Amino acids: CASGPRTSYNEQFF.

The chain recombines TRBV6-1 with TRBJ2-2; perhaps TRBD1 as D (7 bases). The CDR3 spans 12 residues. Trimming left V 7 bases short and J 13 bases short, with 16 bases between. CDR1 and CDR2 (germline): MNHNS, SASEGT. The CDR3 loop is CASMEGATTLFF. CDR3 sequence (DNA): TGTGCCAGCATGGAGGGGGCAACTACGCTGTTTTTT.

For the CDR3, the DNA is TGTGCCAGCAGTCTGGGCGAGCAGTTCTTC. The encoded protein is CASSLGEQFF. The chain joins TRBV2 to TRBJ2-1; no firm D call. Trimming cost V 5 bases and J 10 bases, with 6 bases left between them. CDR1 is SNHLY and CDR2 is FYNNEI in the germline V gene. There are 10 residues in the CDR3.

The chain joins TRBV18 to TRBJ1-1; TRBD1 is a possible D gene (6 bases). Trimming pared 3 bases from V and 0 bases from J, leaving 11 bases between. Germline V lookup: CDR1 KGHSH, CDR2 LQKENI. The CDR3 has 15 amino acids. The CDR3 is CASSPWTAMNTEAFF. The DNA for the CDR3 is TGTGCCAGCTCACCTTGGACAGCCATGAACACTGAAGCTTTCTTT.

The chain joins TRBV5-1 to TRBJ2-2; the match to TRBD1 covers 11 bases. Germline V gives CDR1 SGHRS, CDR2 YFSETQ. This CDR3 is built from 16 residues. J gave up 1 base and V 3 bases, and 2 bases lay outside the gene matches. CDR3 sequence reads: CASSSDRGLNTGELFF. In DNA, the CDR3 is TGCGCCAGCAGCTCGGACAGGGGGCTGAACACCGGGGAGCTGTTTTTT.